This T cell receptor beta chain stems from a study of T cell responses to AZD1222 COVID-19 vaccine. The assay was immunoSEQ multiplex PCR, and TCRdb's table has in-frame clones only and misses some. The profile covers 85,000 to 130,000 clones, with roughly 88% appearing a single time and around 9% taken by the ten largest. Findings and caveats of the study: CD4 TCRs covered the whole spike, strongest at regions 160-218 and 743-854. Baseline serology detected seropositivity in only a handful of AZD1222 recipients.

Note on this clone: Its antigen is as yet unknown.

This material consisted of peripheral blood, taken on day 0 of AZD1222 vaccination. The sequence derives from an adult in good health.

The CDR3 loop reads CASSQFNTGELFF. The DNA of the CDR3 is TGCGCCAGCAGCCAATTTAACACCGGGGAGCTGTTTTTT. The chain recombines TRBV4-3 with TRBJ2-2, with D unclear. The V end was cut by 2 bases, the J end by 2 bases, with 3 bases between. Germline lookup yields CDR1 LGHNA and CDR2 YSLEER. The CDR3 extends over 13 amino acids.